What follows are 13 T cell receptor beta chains derived from one specimen sequenced in a study of OX40 agonist ivuxolimab in advanced cancers. Clones were read by immunoSEQ multiplex PCR, and TCRdb kept only the in-frame ones, dropping some. The sample holds 55,000 to 75,000 clones, about nine tenths seen once. Sample: CD4+ or CD8+ T cells sorted from blood, taken in a trial of the OX40 agonist ivuxolimab. The receptors come from an adult with an advanced solid tumor such as melanoma, head and neck, liver or kidney cancer.

V and J are TRBV15 and TRBJ2-2; no firm D call. CDR3 length: 14 residues. V was cut by 1 base and J by 0 bases, with 3 bases left in between. The V gene's germline CDR1 is LNHNV and CDR2 YYDKDF (reference sequence). The CDR3 sequence: CATSRATNTGELFF. The CDR3 DNA reads as TGTGCCACCAGCAGAGCAACGAACACCGGGGAGCTGTTTTTT.

The chain employs TRBV29-1 and TRBJ2-2; D not certain. Trimming stripped 4 bases from V and 7 bases from J, with 16 bases between. The CDR3 spans 14 residues. Germline loops: CDR1 SQVTM, CDR2 ANQGSEA. DNA for the CDR3: TGCAGCGTTGTCGGGCTGAACCTTGGCGGGGAGCTGTTTTTT. Translation gives CSVVGLNLGGELFF.

The chain joins TRBV5-6 to TRBJ1-3, with 8 bases aligning to TRBD1. The CDR3 is 16 residues long. The germline CDR1 and CDR2 sequences are SGHDT and YYEEEE. J lost 5 bases, V lost 3 bases, and 10 bases had no gene match. DNA for the CDR3: TGTGCCAGCAGCTCACCTGGGACAGGTCTCAGAAACACCATATATTTT. It yields the protein CASSSPGTGLRNTIYF.

This clone appeared a single time. V is TRBV6-1 and J is TRBJ2-1; 8 bases map to TRBD1. Germline CDR1 and CDR2: MNHNS and SASEGT. V dropped 1 base and J dropped 7; count of bases not matched to a gene: 9. The CDR3 extends over 16 amino acids. The CDR3 DNA is TGTGCCAGCAGTGAAGGGACAGGGTGGAGTTATAATGAGCAGTTCTTC. Protein sequence: CASSEGTGWSYNEQFF.

The chain couples TRBV6-4 to TRBJ1-2, with D unresolved. V gave up 0 bases and J gave up 7 bases, with 18 bases separating them. The CDR3 length is 16 residues. Germline CDR1 and CDR2: MRHNA and SNTAGT. CDR3 residues: CASSDSNVVEVGGYTF. The CDR3 coding sequence is TGTGCCAGCAGTGACTCTAATGTCGTGGAGGTCGGTGGCTACACCTTC.

This chain links TRBV19 with TRBJ2-4, with TRBD1 matching 7 bases. V shed 4 bases and J 8 bases; nucleotides not matched to a gene: 8. Germline loops: CDR1 LNHDA, CDR2 SQIVND (reference sequence). The CDR3 is made up of 14 amino acids. The CDR3 sequence: CASSTRTGSDIQYF. The CDR3 coding sequence is TGTGCCAGTAGTACGCGGACAGGTTCTGACATTCAGTACTTC.

The genes are TRBV7-2 and TRBJ2-7; D uncertain. The CDR3 is 13 amino acids. Per germline, CDR1 SGHTA and CDR2 FQGNSA. V lost 1 base to trimming and J lost 0 bases, with 4 bases between them. The CDR3 loop is CASSLVDSYEQYF. In DNA form, the CDR3 reads TGTGCCAGCAGCTTAGTGGACTCCTACGAGCAGTACTTC.

This clone was detected only once. The rearrangement links TRBV28 to TRBJ1-5; D gene uncertain. The germline V and J ends were trimmed by 9 bases and 7 bases, with 19 bases remaining between them. The CDR3 consists of 14 residues. Germline-derived CDR1 and CDR2 are MDHEN and SYDVKM. The CDR3: CASYTGLQSQPQHF. Written as DNA, the CDR3 is TGTGCCAGTTACACCGGGCTACAAAGCCAGCCCCAGCATTTT.

The rearrangement uses TRBV11-2 and TRBJ1-3, with D hard to call. Germline V lookup: CDR1 SGHAT, CDR2 FQNNGV. V lost 5 bases, J lost 4 bases, and 6 bases lay in between. This CDR3 comprises 12 residues. This CDR3 reads CASSPGGNTIYF. The CDR3 DNA is TGTGCCAGCAGCCCCGGAGGAAACACCATATATTTT.

The V call is TRBV6-5, the J call TRBJ2-3; TRBD1 matches 9 bases. Looked up from germline, CDR1 is MNHEY and CDR2 is SVGAGI. The CDR3 runs 14 residues. Trimming removed 7 bases from V and 7 bases from J; junction bases left unmatched: 9. CDR3 coding DNA: TGTGCCAGCAAGCCGGGACAGGGTACCCATACGCAGTATTTT. It is translated as CASKPGQGTHTQYF.

This sequence joins TRBV18 and TRBJ2-7; 12 bases agree with TRBD1. This CDR3 spans 15 amino acids. The V segment lost 5 bases and the J segment 5 bases; nucleotides outside the gene matches: 7. Germline lookup yields CDR1 KGHSH and CDR2 LQKENI. CDR3 sequence reads: CASSIRDRGPDEQYF. The CDR3, as DNA: TGTGCCAGCTCAATCCGGGACAGGGGGCCAGACGAGCAGTACTTC. Supplemented by reference TRBV18 and TRBJ2-7, the full variable domain reads NAGVMQNPRHLVRRRGQEARLRCSPMKGHSHVYWYRQLPEEGLKFMVYLQKENIIDESGMPKERFSAEFPKEGPSILRIQQVVRGDSAAYFCASSIRDRGPDEQYFGPGTRLTVT.

The genes are TRBV5-1 and TRBJ2-1; 7 positions agree with TRBD2. Germline V CDR1 and CDR2: SGHRS, YFSETQ. There are 16 residues in the CDR3. V trimming: 2 bases; J trimming: 6 bases; junction bases outside the gene matches: 11. The CDR3 bases are TGCGCCAGCAGCTTCGGCGGGAGAAGCGGTGGCAATGAGCAGTTCTTC. Its translation: CASSFGGRSGGNEQFF.

This chain uses TRBV5-5 with TRBJ2-3; no definite D call. The CDR3 is 15 amino acids. Trimming pared 0 bases from V and 0 bases from J, leaving 8 bases between. CDR1 is SGHKS, CDR2 YYEKEE, per germline (reference sequence). CDR3 protein: CASSLVPESTDTQYF. For the CDR3, the DNA is TGTGCCAGCAGCTTGGTCCCAGAAAGCACAGATACGCAGTATTTT.